This T cell receptor (beta chain) was sequenced during a study of blood T cells in healthy people across ages. A sample-barcoded 5' primer and a J-beta primer mix were used in a second PCR of roughly 7 to 11 cycles. TCRdb reprocessed the 5' RACE reads with MiXCR, giving one entry per CDR3 protein. The table records 1.5 million to 2 million distinct CDR3 sequences, approximately 30% of them present only once. Germline CDR1 and CDR2: WSHSY and SAAADI. The V end lost 3 bases, the J end lost 7 bases, and 12 bases lay between the germline ends. The CDR3 covers 13 residues. Findings and caveats of the study: Greater diversity and more naive CD4+ cells were seen in long-lived donors than in aged donors.

A word on this clonotype: The antigen is undetermined.

Sequenced sample: blood. The clonotype comes from a young woman in good health. The chain combines TRBV10-2 with TRBJ2-5; perhaps TRBD2 as D (5 bases). The CDR3 DNA follows: TGCGCCAGCAGTGATCCCGGGGTTGGGACCCAGTACTTC. It encodes CASSDPGVGTQYF.